This T cell receptor (beta chain) was sequenced during a study of T cell repertoires in cytomegalovirus infection. Study-level background: CMV infection together with matching HLA type was indicated by public TCR beta signatures.

Note on this clonotype: The antigen is unknown.

There are 13 residues in the CDR3. Germline CDR1 is SGHTS and CDR2 is YDEGEE. V dropped 4 bases and J dropped 7; count of bases not matched to a gene: 7. Points from the study as a whole: Within the response measured ex vivo, HLA-C-restricted CMV-specific TCR beta clonotypes were dominant.

TCRdb independently ran MiXCR on the reads; one entry per CDR3 protein. The table records approximately 990,000 distinct CDR3 sequences, roughly 31% of them present only once. This specimen was cultured CD8+ T cells from PBMCs, taken from culture after CMV antigen stimulation. V is TRBV5-8 and J is TRBJ1-2; TRBD1 matches 7 bases. The sequence derives from a human donor in good health (CMV status not recorded). Some clones in this sample may be carry-over from other donors' samples. The chain's CDR3 is CASSLDRNAGYTF. The CDR3 coding sequence is TGTGCCAGCAGCCTGGACAGGAACGCTGGCTACACCTTC. The full variable domain, with the rest looked up from reference TRBV5-8 and TRBJ1-2, is EAGVTQSPTHLIKTRGQQATLRCSPISGHTSVYWYQQALGLGLQFLLWYDEGEERNRGNFPPRFSGRQFPNYSSELNVNALELEDSALYLCASSLDRNAGYTFGSGTRLTVV.